Shown below are 21 T cell receptor beta chains from a single sample sequenced in a study of T cell responses to AZD1222 COVID-19 vaccine. Produced via immunoSEQ multiplex PCR; TCRdb's table is partial and in-frame only. The data contain some 130,000 clones, approximately 91% of them singletons. The sample was peripheral blood, taken 28 days after the second AZD1222 dose. The source is an adult who received the AZD1222 COVID-19 vaccine.

V and J are TRBV28 and TRBJ2-1, with 7 bases matching TRBD2. V was pared by 5 bases and J by 3 bases, with 16 bases of the junction left unmatched. CDR3 length: 18 residues. CDR1 and CDR2 (germline): MDHEN, SYDVKM. CDR3 loop: CASSPPGGGSFNYNEQFF. DNA of the CDR3: TGTGCCAGCAGTCCACCGGGTGGCGGGAGTTTTAACTACAATGAGCAGTTCTTC.

This chain links TRBV6-5 with TRBJ2-1, with TRBD2 matching 8 bases. The CDR3 covers 14 residues. The germline V gene has CDR1 MNHEY and CDR2 SVGAGI. The J segment lost 9 bases and the V segment lost 7 bases, leaving 11 bases of the junction unmatched. The CDR3 sequence is CASKDQRERSEQFF. In DNA form, the CDR3 reads TGTGCCAGCAAGGATCAGCGGGAGCGTTCTGAGCAGTTCTTC.

V gene TRBV11-2 combines with J gene TRBJ1-5; maybe TRBD1 (5 bases). Trimming stripped 7 bases from V and 3 bases from J, with 19 bases between. Germline CDR1 is SGHAT and CDR2 is FQNNGV. The CDR3 covers 16 residues. CDR3 residues: CASTKLNTGPNQPQHF. Written as DNA, the CDR3 is TGTGCCAGCACCAAGCTTAATACAGGACCCAATCAGCCCCAGCATTTT.

The J gene is TRBJ2-7, the V gene TRBV7-9, with D perhaps matching TRBD1 or TRBD2 (5 bases each). CDR1 and CDR2 from the germline V gene are SEHNR and FQNEAQ (reference sequence). The CDR3 is made up of 15 amino acids. Trimming cost V 5 bases and J 3 bases, with 17 bases left between them. The CDR3 loop reads CASSHRDGPLYEQYF. The CDR3 DNA is TGTGCCAGCAGCCATCGGGACGGACCTCTCTACGAGCAGTACTTC.

The chain employs TRBV11-2 and TRBJ1-5; a possible D gene is TRBD1 (5 bases). V was trimmed by 5 bases and J by 7 bases, leaving 9 bases between them. This CDR3 has 12 residues. Germline V lookup: CDR1 SGHAT, CDR2 FQNNGV. The CDR3 protein is CASSREGQPQHF. Written as DNA, the CDR3 is TGTGCCAGCAGCCGCGAGGGGCAGCCCCAGCATTTT.

This clone was counted only a few times. This chain connects TRBV4-1 to TRBJ1-3; possible D gene TRBD1, 6 bases. The germline V and J ends were trimmed by 0 bases and 0 bases, with 12 bases remaining between them. The CDR3 length is 17 residues. Looked up from germline, CDR1 is MGHRA and CDR2 is YSYEKL. Here the CDR3 reads CASSQDGGRSSGNTIYF. As DNA, the CDR3 is TGCGCCAGCAGCCAAGATGGGGGGCGAAGCTCTGGAAACACCATATATTTT.

The rearrangement uses TRBV28 and TRBJ1-5, with D perhaps matching TRBD1 (5 bases). V lost 2 bases and J 3 bases, leaving 8 bases between the germline ends. Germline V lookup: CDR1 MDHEN, CDR2 SYDVKM. The CDR3 has 14 amino acids. CDR3 nucleotide sequence: TGTGCCAGCAGTTTAATGGGGACCAATCAGCCCCAGCATTTT. Its protein is CASSLMGTNQPQHF.

This chain connects TRBV7-9 to TRBJ2-4; tentatively, D is TRBD1 or TRBD2 (6 bases each). Germline values: CDR1 SEHNR, CDR2 FQNEAQ (reference sequence). V lost 1 base to trimming and J lost 1 base, with 8 bases between them. This CDR3 region has 15 residues. The CDR3 DNA is TGTGCCAGCAGCTTAGTAGGGGGGGCCAAAAACATTCAGTACTTC. This encodes CASSLVGGAKNIQYF.

The V call is TRBV5-4, the J call TRBJ1-1; TRBD1 might be the D (6 bases). Germline V gene sequence: CDR1 SGHNT, CDR2 YYREEE (reference sequence). The CDR3 has 13 amino acids. V gave up 4 bases and J gave up 6 bases, with 13 bases separating them. The CDR3 bases are TGTGCCAGCAGCCCCACAGGGATCGCTGAAGCTTTCTTT. Translating it yields CASSPTGIAEAFF. Looking up the rest from reference TRBV5-4 and TRBJ1-1 gives the full variable domain: ETGVTQSPTHLIKTRGQQVTLRCSSQSGHNTVSWYQQALGQGPQFIFQYYREEENGRGNFPPRFSGLQFPNYSSELNVNALELDDSALYLCASSPTGIAEAFFGQGTRLTVV.

This clone was recorded at least ten times. DNA of the CDR3: TGTGCCAGCAGCTTAAACCCCCGGGGGGAGACCCAGTACTTC. Protein: CASSLNPRGETQYF. V gene TRBV7-2 combines with J gene TRBJ2-5, with D perhaps matching TRBD2 (6 bases). Trimming removed 2 bases from V and 5 bases from J, with 12 bases in between. Germline assignment: CDR1 SGHTA and CDR2 FQGNSA. The CDR3 totals 14 residues.

Concerning this clone: Compared with germline, one end of the junction differs, possibly owing to a read error. The V and J genes are TRBV5-4 and TRBJ1-2, with D unresolved. The V gene's germline CDR1 is SGHNT and CDR2 YYREEE (reference sequence). The CDR3 is 9 residues long. The CDR3 loop is CASSPPGLF. The CDR3 DNA reads as TGTGCCAGCAGCCCCCCGGGTCTCTTC.

The genes are TRBV7-9 and TRBJ1-1, with D unclear. The germline CDR1 and CDR2 sequences are SEHNR and FQNEAQ (reference sequence). Trimming removed 2 bases from V and 5 bases from J, with 12 bases in between. This CDR3 is built from 14 residues. The CDR3 sequence is CASSLTGLGTEAFF. Here the CDR3 DNA reads TGTGCCAGCAGCTTAACCGGCCTGGGGACTGAAGCTTTCTTT.

This clone was counted a single time. The chain recombines TRBV5-4 with TRBJ2-1; 8 bases align to TRBD1. Germline V lookup: CDR1 SGHNT, CDR2 YYREEE (reference sequence). This CDR3 region has 13 residues. J lost 9 bases, V lost 4 bases, and 6 bases had no gene match. Here the CDR3 reads CASSPQGAGEQFF. CDR3 coding DNA: TGTGCCAGCAGCCCTCAGGGGGCAGGTGAGCAGTTCTTC. Combining the CDR3 with reference TRBV5-4 and TRBJ2-1 gives the whole variable domain ETGVTQSPTHLIKTRGQQVTLRCSSQSGHNTVSWYQQALGQGPQFIFQYYREEENGRGNFPPRFSGLQFPNYSSELNVNALELDDSALYLCASSPQGAGEQFFGPGTRLTVL.

The chain combines TRBV5-1 with TRBJ2-7, with no clear D. Germline CDR1 reads SGHRS; CDR2 reads YFSETQ. V dropped 0 bases and J dropped 1 base, with 11 bases sitting between them. The CDR3 consists of 15 residues. The chain's CDR3 is CASSLGLAHSYEQYF. For the CDR3, the DNA is TGCGCCAGCAGCTTGGGGCTGGCGCATTCCTACGAGCAGTACTTC.

This chain uses TRBV6-5 with TRBJ2-7, with 11 bases lining up with TRBD2. The CDR3 runs 15 residues. In germline, CDR1 is MNHEY, CDR2 SVGAGI. Losses at the gene ends were 6 bases for V and 6 bases for J; bases not matched to a gene: 10. CDR3 protein: CASSGASSGRSEQYF. In nucleotides, the CDR3 is TGTGCCAGCAGCGGGGCCTCTAGCGGGAGGAGCGAGCAGTACTTC.

The chain uses TRBV9 and TRBJ1-1; D is uncertain. The CDR3 has 14 amino acids. Trimming pared 3 bases from V and 2 bases from J, leaving 11 bases between. CDR1 SGDLS and CDR2 YYNGEE come from the germline V gene. Here the CDR3 reads CASSAVSANTEAFF. The DNA for the CDR3 is TGTGCCAGCAGCGCCGTTTCAGCTAACACTGAAGCTTTCTTT.

This sequence joins TRBV5-1 and TRBJ2-1, with D possibly being TRBD2 (6 bases). Germline CDR1 reads SGHRS; CDR2 reads YFSETQ. The CDR3 runs 16 residues. Trimming took 3 bases from V and 7 from J, leaving 20 bases between them. This CDR3 is CASSYTGTPVFNEQFF. The CDR3 DNA reads TGCGCCAGCAGCTATACCGGGACTCCAGTTTTTAATGAGCAGTTCTTC.

V is TRBV3-1 (or the pseudogene TRBV3-2) and J is TRBJ1-2, with a tentative D call TRBD1 (6 bases). V lost 0 bases and J 4 bases, leaving 12 bases between the germline ends. The germline CDR1 and CDR2 sequences are LGHDT and YNNKEL (reference sequence). The CDR3 covers 15 residues. The CDR3 coding sequence is TGTGCCAGCAGCCAAGAATTGGGGGCCCCCTATGGCTACACCTTC. Residues: CASSQELGAPYGYTF.

The genes are TRBV4-2 and TRBJ2-1; D may be TRBD2 (5 bases). The germline V and J ends were trimmed by 3 bases and 5 bases, with 20 bases remaining between them. The CDR3 length is 17 residues. Per the germline V gene, CDR1 is LGHNA and CDR2 is YNFKEQ. The CDR3 sequence: CASSHAAGESFHNEQFF. DNA for the CDR3: TGTGCCAGCAGCCATGCGGCGGGCGAGTCGTTCCACAATGAGCAGTTCTTC.

J is TRBJ1-3 and V is TRBV7-9; no firm D call. Germline lookup yields CDR1 SEHNR and CDR2 FQNEAQ (reference sequence). CDR3 length: 12 residues. V lost 3 bases and J 7 bases, leaving 7 bases between the germline ends. CDR3 region: CASSFEGNTIYF. For the CDR3, the DNA is TGTGCCAGCAGCTTTGAGGGCAACACCATATATTTT.

The rearrangement joins TRBV5-8 to TRBJ2-2, with 8 bases that match TRBD1. The CDR3 consists of 15 residues. The germline V gene has CDR1 SGHTS and CDR2 YDEGEE. V gave up 6 bases and J gave up 3 bases; unmatched junction bases: 7. CDR3 protein: CASTTGVSDTGELFF. CDR3 DNA sequence: TGTGCCAGCACGACAGGGGTCTCAGACACCGGGGAGCTGTTTTTT.